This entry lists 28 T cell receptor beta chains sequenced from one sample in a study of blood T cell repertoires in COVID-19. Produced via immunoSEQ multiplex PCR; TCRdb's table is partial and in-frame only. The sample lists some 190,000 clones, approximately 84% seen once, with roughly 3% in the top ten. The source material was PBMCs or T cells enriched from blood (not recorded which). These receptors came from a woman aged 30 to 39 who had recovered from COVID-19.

CDR3 DNA sequence: TGTGCCAGCAGCCAAGGGAACAGGGCTGGAAACACCATATATTTT. Protein: CASSQGNRAGNTIYF. The chain joins TRBV3-1 (or the pseudogene TRBV3-2) to TRBJ1-3; D is perhaps TRBD1 (6 bases). The CDR3 spans 15 residues. V was clipped by 1 base and J by 2 bases, with 9 bases between them. Germline assignment: CDR1 LGHDT and CDR2 YNNKEL (reference sequence).

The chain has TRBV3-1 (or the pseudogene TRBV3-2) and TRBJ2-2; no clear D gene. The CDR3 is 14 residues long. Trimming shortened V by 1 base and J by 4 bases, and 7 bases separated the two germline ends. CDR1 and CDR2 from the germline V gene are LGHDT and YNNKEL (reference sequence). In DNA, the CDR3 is TGTGCCAGCAGCCAAGGTTTCGGCACCGGGGAGCTGTTTTTT. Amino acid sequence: CASSQGFGTGELFF.

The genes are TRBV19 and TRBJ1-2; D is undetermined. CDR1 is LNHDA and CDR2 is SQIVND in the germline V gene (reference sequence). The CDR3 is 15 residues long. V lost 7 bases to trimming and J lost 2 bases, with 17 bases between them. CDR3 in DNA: TGTGCCAGTATCCCCTGGAGTTGGTTCAACTATGGCTACACCTTC. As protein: CASIPWSWFNYGYTF.

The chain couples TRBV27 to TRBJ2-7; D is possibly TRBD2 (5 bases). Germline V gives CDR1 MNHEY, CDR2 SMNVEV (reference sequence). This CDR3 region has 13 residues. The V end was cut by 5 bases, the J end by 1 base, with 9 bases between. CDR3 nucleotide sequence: TGTGCCAGCAGTAGAGGAGGTTCCTACGAGCAGTACTTC. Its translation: CASSRGGSYEQYF.

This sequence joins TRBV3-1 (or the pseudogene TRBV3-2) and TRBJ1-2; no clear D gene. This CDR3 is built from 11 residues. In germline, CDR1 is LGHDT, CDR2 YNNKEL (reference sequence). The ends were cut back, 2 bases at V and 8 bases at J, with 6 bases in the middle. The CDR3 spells CASSQPGGYTF. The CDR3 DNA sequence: TGTGCCAGCAGCCAACCGGGGGGCTACACCTTC.

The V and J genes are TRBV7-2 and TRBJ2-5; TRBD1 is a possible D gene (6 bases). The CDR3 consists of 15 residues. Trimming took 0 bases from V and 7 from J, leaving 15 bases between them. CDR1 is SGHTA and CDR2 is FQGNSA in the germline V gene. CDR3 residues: CASSLAELGAGTQYF. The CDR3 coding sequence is TGTGCCAGCAGCTTAGCGGAATTGGGGGCTGGGACCCAGTACTTC.

As DNA, the CDR3 is TGTGCCAGCAGCGTGACACCGGGACAGGGGAATGAAAAACTGTTTTTT. It specifies CASSVTPGQGNEKLFF. The chain employs TRBV9 and TRBJ1-4; 10 nucleotides align to TRBD1. The V segment lost 2 bases and the J segment 5 bases; nucleotides outside the gene matches: 6. Germline assignment: CDR1 SGDLS and CDR2 YYNGEE. The CDR3 loop spans 16 amino acids.

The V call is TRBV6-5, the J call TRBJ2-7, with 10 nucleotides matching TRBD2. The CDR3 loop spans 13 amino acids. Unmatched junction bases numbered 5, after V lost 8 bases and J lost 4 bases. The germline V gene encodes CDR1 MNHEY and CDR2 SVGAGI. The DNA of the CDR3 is TGTGCCAGCCATAGGGGACTAGCGTACGAGCAGTACTTC. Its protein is CASHRGLAYEQYF.

This CDR3 reads CASSSGQTYEQYV. The CDR3 DNA reads as TGCGCCAGCAGTTCGGGACAGACCTACGAGCAGTACGTC. This chain connects TRBV10-2 to TRBJ2-7; 7 bases are a match to TRBD1. The V gene's germline CDR1 is WSHSY and CDR2 SAAADI. This CDR3 has 13 amino acids. J was trimmed by 2 bases and V by 5 bases; bases with no gene match: 3.

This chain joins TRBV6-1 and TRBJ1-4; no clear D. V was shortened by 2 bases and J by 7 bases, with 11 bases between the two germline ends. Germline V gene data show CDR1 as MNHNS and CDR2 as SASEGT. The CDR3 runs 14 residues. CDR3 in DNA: TGTGCCAGCAGTGAAAGGAGGGCGTCTGAAAAACTGTTTTTT. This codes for CASSERRASEKLFF.

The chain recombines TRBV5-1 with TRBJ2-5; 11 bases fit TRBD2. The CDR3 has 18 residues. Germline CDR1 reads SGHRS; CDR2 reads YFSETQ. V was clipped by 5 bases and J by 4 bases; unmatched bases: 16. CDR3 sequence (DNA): TGCGCCAGCAGTCCCGGAGTTAGCGGGGGGGCCCTCGGAGAGACCCAGTACTTC. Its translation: CASSPGVSGGALGETQYF.

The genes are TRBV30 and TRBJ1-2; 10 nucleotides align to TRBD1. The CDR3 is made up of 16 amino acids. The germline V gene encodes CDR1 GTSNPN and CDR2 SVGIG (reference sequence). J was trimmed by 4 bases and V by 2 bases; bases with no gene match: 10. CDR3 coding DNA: TGTGCCTGGAGTCAGACAGGGGGCTGGGGCGGCTATGGCTACACCTTC. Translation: CAWSQTGGWGGYGYTF.

The CDR3 reads CASGSGVAEAFF. The CDR3 coding sequence is TGTGCTAGTGGCTCAGGGGTCGCTGAAGCTTTCTTT. The rearrangement joins TRBV12-5 to TRBJ1-1; a possible D gene is TRBD1 (6 bases). Trimming left V 6 bases short and J 6 bases short, with 11 bases between. This CDR3 region has 12 residues. Germline V gene sequence: CDR1 LGHNT, CDR2 FRNRAP.

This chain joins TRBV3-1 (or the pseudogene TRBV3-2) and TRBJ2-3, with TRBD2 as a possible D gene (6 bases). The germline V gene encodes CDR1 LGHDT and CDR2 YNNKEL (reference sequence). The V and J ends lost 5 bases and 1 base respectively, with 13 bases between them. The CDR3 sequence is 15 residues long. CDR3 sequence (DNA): TGTGCCAGCAGCAGCCTAGCGAATCGCACAGATACGCAGTATTTT. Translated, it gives CASSSLANRTDTQYF.

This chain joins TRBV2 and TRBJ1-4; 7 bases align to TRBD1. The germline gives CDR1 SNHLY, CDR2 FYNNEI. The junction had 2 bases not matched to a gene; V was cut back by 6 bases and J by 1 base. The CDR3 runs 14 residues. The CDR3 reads CASRDRRTNEKLFF. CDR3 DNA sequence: TGTGCCAGCAGGGACAGGAGAACTAATGAAAAACTGTTTTTT.

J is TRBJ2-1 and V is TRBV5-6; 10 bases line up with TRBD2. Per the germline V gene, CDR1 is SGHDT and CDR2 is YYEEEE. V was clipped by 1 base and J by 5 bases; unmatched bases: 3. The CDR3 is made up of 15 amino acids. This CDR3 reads CASSLPLAGDNEQFF. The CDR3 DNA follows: TGTGCCAGCAGCTTGCCCCTAGCGGGGGACAATGAGCAGTTCTTC.

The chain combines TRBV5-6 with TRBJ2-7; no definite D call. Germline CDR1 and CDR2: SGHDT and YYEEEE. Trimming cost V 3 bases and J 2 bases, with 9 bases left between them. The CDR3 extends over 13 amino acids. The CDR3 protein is CASSSTTAYEQYV. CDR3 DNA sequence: TGTGCCAGCAGCTCCACCACAGCCTACGAGCAGTACGTC.

CDR3 DNA sequence: TGTGCCAGCAGTGTACCGGGACTAGCGGGAGCCACCCAGTACTTC. Amino acid sequence: CASSVPGLAGATQYF. This chain uses TRBV28 with TRBJ2-5; TRBD2 agrees at 14 bases. Germline-derived CDR1 and CDR2 are MDHEN and SYDVKM. The CDR3 totals 15 residues. After removal of 5 bases from V and 8 bases from J, the junction contained 7 bases not matched to a gene.

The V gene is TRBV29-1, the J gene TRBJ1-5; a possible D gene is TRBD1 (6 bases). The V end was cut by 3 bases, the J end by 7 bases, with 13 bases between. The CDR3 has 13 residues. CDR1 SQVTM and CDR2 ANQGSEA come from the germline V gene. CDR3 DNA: TGCAGCGTTGAGTCGTCCAGGGGACAGCCCCAGCATTTT. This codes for CSVESSRGQPQHF.

The CDR3 protein is CASSRNPGGAGYGYTF. The CDR3 coding sequence is TGTGCCAGCAGTAGAAATCCAGGGGGCGCCGGCTATGGCTACACCTTC. The chain uses TRBV7-3 and TRBJ1-2; 8 positions agree with TRBD1. There are 16 residues in the CDR3. V lost 6 bases to trimming and J lost 4 bases; unmatched junction nucleotides: 13. Germline V gene lookup returns CDR1 SGHTA and CDR2 FQGTGA.

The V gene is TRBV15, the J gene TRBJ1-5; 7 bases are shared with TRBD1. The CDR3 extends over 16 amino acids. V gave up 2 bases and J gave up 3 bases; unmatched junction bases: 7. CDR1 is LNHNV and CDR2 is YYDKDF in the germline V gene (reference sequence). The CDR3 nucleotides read TGTGCCACCAGCAGAACGGCTACAGGGGCCAATCAGCCCCAGCATTTT. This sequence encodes CATSRTATGANQPQHF.

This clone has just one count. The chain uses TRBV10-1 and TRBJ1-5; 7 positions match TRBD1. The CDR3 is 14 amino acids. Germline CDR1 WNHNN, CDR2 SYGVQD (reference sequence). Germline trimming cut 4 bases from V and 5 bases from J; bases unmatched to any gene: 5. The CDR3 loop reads CASSVQGIDQPQHF. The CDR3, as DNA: TGCGCCAGCAGTGTACAGGGGATAGATCAGCCCCAGCATTTT.

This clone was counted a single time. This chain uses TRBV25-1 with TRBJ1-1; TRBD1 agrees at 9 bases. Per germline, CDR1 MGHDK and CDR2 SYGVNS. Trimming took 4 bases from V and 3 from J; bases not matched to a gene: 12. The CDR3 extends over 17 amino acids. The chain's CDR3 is CASSAPGTGYRDTEAFF. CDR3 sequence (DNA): TGTGCCAGCAGTGCCCCCGGGACAGGGTATAGGGACACTGAAGCTTTCTTT.

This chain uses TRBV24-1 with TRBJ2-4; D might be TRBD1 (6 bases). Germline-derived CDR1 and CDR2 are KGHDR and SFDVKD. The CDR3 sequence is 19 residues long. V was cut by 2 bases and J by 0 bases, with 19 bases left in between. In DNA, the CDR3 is TGTGCCACCAGTGATTCGGACAGCCCCAACCCCTTAGCCAAAAACATTCAGTACTTC. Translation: CATSDSDSPNPLAKNIQYF.

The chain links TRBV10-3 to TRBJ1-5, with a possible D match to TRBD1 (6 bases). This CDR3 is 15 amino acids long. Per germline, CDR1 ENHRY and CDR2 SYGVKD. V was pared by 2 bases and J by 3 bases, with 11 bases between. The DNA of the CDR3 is TGTGCCATCAGTGAGGGGCAGGGGTACAATCAGCCCCAGCATTTT. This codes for CAISEGQGYNQPQHF.

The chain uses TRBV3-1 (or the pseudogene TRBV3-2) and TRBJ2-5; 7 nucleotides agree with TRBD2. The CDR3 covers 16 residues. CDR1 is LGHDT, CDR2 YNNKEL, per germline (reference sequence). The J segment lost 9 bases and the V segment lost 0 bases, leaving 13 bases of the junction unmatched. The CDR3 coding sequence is TGTGCCAGCAGCCAAGAACCGGGACTCCGGGCGGGGGCCCAGTACTTC. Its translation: CASSQEPGLRAGAQYF.

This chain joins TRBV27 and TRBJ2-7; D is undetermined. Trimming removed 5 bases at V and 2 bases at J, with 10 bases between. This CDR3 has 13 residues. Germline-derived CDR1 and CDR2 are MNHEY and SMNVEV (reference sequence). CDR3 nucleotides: TGTGCCAGCAGTCTTATTTCGGCCTACGAGCAGTACTTC. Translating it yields CASSLISAYEQYF.

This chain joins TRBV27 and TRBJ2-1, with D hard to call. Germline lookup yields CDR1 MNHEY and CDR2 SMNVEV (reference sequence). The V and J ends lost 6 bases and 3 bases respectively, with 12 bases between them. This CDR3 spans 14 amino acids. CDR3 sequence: CASSHGGSYNEQFF. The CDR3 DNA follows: TGTGCCAGCAGCCACGGCGGCAGCTACAATGAGCAGTTCTTC.